Below, 10 T cell receptor beta chains from the same sample are listed, as sequenced in a study of cytotoxic CD8 clonotypes in ibrutinib-treated CLL. Only in-frame clones appear in the TCRdb table, and some are missing; sequencing was by immunoSEQ multiplex PCR. The sample lists 250,000 to 350,000 clones, approximately 76% occurring once. Sequencing was performed on PBMCs, taken at disease progression, from a patient treated with ibrutinib. These receptors were collected from a human donor with chronic lymphocytic leukemia.

This clone was picked up a small number of times. The chain joins TRBV27 to TRBJ1-1; 7 bases map to TRBD1. With 2 bases clipped from V and 3 bases from J, the junction kept 6 bases outside the gene matches. The germline V gene has CDR1 MNHEY and CDR2 SMNVEV (reference sequence). The CDR3 totals 15 residues. The CDR3 sequence: CASSLTVRGYTEAFF. In nucleotides, the CDR3 is TGTGCCAGCAGTTTAACCGTCAGGGGGTACACTGAAGCTTTCTTT.

The V call is TRBV7-7, the J call TRBJ2-2; unclear D gene. In germline, CDR1 is SSHAT, CDR2 FNYEAQ (reference sequence). Deletions cut 2 bases from V and 5 bases from J, with 15 bases between. This CDR3 contains 16 residues. The CDR3 spells CASSLLFGPGTGELFF. The DNA of the CDR3 is TGTGCCAGCAGCTTACTCTTCGGCCCTGGGACCGGGGAGCTGTTTTTT.

This clone was recorded a few times. The rearrangement uses TRBV5-4 and TRBJ2-7; D is possibly TRBD1 (6 bases). Trimming removed 4 bases from V and 3 bases from J, with 14 bases in between. CDR1 and CDR2 (germline): SGHNT, YYREEE (reference sequence). The CDR3 is 14 residues long. The CDR3 spells CASSIPGQGYEQYF. The CDR3 DNA follows: TGTGCCAGCAGCATCCCGGGACAAGGCTACGAGCAGTACTTC.

This chain links TRBV5-1 with TRBJ1-6, with D possibly TRBD1 on 5 matching bases. Germline assignment: CDR1 SGHRS and CDR2 YFSETQ. The CDR3 runs 16 residues. V was trimmed by 1 base and J by 7 bases, leaving 15 bases between them. The DNA of the CDR3 is TGCGCCAGCAGCTTGATCGCCGGGACTATGAATTCACCCCTCCACTTT. The encoded protein is CASSLIAGTMNSPLHF.

In its sample, this clone was seen many times. This chain links TRBV29-1 with TRBJ1-2; 7 bases are a match to TRBD1. Germline CDR1 SQVTM, CDR2 ANQGSEA. This CDR3 contains 11 residues. V shed 6 bases and J 9 bases; nucleotides not matched to a gene: 7. CDR3 sequence: CSVTTGSSYTF. CDR3 DNA sequence: TGCAGCGTCACGACAGGGTCGAGCTACACCTTC.

The V gene is TRBV4-1, the J gene TRBJ2-1; D may be TRBD2 (7 bases). The germline V gene encodes CDR1 MGHRA and CDR2 YSYEKL. This CDR3 has 18 residues. The V and J ends lost 3 bases and 0 bases respectively, with 18 bases between them. The CDR3 loop reads CASSHPQGGGSSYNEQFF. CDR3 sequence (DNA): TGCGCCAGCAGCCACCCACAGGGAGGGGGAAGCTCCTACAATGAGCAGTTCTTC.

The sample holds one count of this clone. J is TRBJ1-3 and V is TRBV4-1; D remains ambiguous. V was shortened by 2 bases and J by 0 bases, with 14 bases between the two germline ends. This CDR3 is built from 17 residues. Germline loops: CDR1 MGHRA, CDR2 YSYEKL. The CDR3, as DNA: TGCGCCAGCAGCCAAAGCCCGACAATCCGCTCTGGAAACACCATATATTTT. Its protein is CASSQSPTIRSGNTIYF.

The chain links TRBV29-1 to TRBJ2-2, with TRBD2 matching over 13 bases. This CDR3 comprises 16 residues. The V gene end was trimmed by 6 bases and the J gene end by 3 bases; junction bases not matched to a gene: 7. CDR1 is SQVTM and CDR2 is ANQGSEA in the germline V gene. The CDR3 loop is CSVRPGLAGHTGELFF. In DNA form, the CDR3 reads TGCAGCGTAAGACCGGGACTAGCGGGGCACACCGGGGAGCTGTTTTTT.

CDR3 coding DNA: TGCAGCGCTCTGCGGACAGGCAATCAGCCCCAGCATTTT. It translates to CSALRTGNQPQHF. The chain has TRBV29-1 and TRBJ1-5, with D possibly matching TRBD1 (6 bases). Trimming removed 7 bases from V and 2 bases from J, with 12 bases in between. Germline V gene lookup returns CDR1 SQVTM and CDR2 ANQGSEA. This CDR3 spans 13 amino acids.

This sequence joins TRBV10-3 and TRBJ2-7; TRBD1 agrees at 7 bases. The CDR3 covers 16 residues. Germline CDR1 ENHRY, CDR2 SYGVKD. Germline trimming cut 2 bases from V and 0 bases from J; bases unmatched to any gene: 7. CDR3 DNA: TGTGCCATCAGTGAGCACATCGGGACAGCCTCCTACGAGCAGTACTTC. The encoded protein is CAISEHIGTASYEQYF.